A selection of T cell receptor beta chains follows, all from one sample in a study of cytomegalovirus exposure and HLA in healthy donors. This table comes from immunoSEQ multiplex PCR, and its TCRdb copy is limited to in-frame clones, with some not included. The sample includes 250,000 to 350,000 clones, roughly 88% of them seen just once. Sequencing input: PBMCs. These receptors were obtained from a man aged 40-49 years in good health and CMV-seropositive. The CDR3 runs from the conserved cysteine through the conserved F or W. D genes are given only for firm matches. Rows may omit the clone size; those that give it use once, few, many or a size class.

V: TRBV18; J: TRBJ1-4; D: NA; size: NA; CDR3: CASSRTEDEKLFF; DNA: TGTGCCAGCTCAAGGACAGAGGATGAAAAACTGTTTTTT
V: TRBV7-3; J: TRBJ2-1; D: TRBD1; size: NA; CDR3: CASSLIGGQAYNEQFF; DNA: TGTGCCAGCAGCTTAATAGGGGGACAGGCCTACAATGAGCAGTTCTTC
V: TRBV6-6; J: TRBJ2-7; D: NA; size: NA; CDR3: CASISEAGYEQYF; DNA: TGTGCCAGCATTTCCGAGGCGGGGTACGAGCAGTACTTC
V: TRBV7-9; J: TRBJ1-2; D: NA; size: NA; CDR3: CSSSLVQEGYTF; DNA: TGTTCCAGCAGCTTAGTACAGGAGGGCTACACCTTC
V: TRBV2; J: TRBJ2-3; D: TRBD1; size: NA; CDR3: CARADREHTDTQYF; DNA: TGTGCCAGGGCCGACAGGGAACACACAGATACGCAGTATTTT
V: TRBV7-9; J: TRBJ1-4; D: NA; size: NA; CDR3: CSIPTGFNEKLFF; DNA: TGTTCCATTCCAACAGGATTTAATGAAAAACTGTTTTTT
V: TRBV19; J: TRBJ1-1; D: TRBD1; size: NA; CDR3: CASQTGWTEAFF; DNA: TGTGCCAGTCAGACAGGGTGGACTGAAGCTTTCTTT
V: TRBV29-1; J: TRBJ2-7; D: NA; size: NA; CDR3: CSVGGGEYEQYF; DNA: TGCAGCGTTGGGGGGGGCGAGTACGAGCAGTACTTC
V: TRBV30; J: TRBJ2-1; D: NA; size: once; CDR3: CAWSVLNGRYNEQFF; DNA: TGTGCCTGGAGTGTACTGAACGGGAGATACAATGAGCAGTTCTTC
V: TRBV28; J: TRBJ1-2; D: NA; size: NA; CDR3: CASRETVNYGYTF; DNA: TGTGCCAGCAGGGAGACAGTTAACTATGGCTACACCTTC